The sequence of this T cell receptor beta chain was determined in a study of Tregs in tolerant kidney transplant recipients. Findings and caveats of the study: The small number of patients limits these findings pending further validation. Tregs expanded with activated donor B cells seemed most donor-specific.

Germline V gene lookup returns CDR1 SQVTM and CDR2 ANQGSEA. The CDR3 loop spans 12 amino acids. Concerning this clone: The antigen remains undetermined.

Method: immunoSEQ multiplex PCR; TCRdb's copy keeps in-frame clones and lacks some. There are approximately 90,000 clones in the sample; approximately 90% occur only once, and roughly 4.3% lies in the top ten. The source material was CD8+ T cells from blood. The V call is TRBV29-1, the J call TRBJ2-1; perhaps TRBD2 as D (6 bases). This TCR came from a human donor in good health. CDR3 amino acids: CGGASSYNEQFF. In nucleotides, the CDR3 is TGCGGCGGGGCTAGCTCCTACAATGAGCAGTTCTTC.